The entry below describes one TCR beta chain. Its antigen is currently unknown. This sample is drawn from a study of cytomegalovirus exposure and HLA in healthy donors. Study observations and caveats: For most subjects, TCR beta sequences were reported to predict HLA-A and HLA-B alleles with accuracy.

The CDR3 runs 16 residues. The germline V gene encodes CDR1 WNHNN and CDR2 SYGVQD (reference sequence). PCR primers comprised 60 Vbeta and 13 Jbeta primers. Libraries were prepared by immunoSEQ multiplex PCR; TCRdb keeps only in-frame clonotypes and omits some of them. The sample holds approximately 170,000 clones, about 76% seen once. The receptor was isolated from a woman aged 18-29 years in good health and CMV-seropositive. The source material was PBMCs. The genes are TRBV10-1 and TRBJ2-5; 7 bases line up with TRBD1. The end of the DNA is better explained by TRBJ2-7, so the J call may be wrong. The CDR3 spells CANRDSRSPGSYEQYF. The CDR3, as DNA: TGCGCCAACCGGGACAGCCGGTCCCCCGGCTCCTACGAGCAGTACTTC.